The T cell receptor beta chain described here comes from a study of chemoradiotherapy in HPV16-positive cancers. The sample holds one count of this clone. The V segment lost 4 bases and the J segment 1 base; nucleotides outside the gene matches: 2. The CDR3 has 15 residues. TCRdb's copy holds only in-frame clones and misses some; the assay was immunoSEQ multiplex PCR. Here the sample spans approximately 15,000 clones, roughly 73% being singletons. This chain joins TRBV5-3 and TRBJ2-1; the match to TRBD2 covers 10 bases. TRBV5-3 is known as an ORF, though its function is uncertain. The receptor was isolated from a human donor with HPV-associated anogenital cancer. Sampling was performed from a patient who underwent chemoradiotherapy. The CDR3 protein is CARSQRGGSYNEQFF. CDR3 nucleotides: TGTGCCAGAAGCCAGCGGGGGGGTTCCTACAATGAGCAGTTCTTC.